Shown below are 24 T cell receptor beta chains from a single sample sequenced in a study of human T cells and chemical hapten exposure. TCRdb fed the RACE reads into MiXCR, producing one record per CDR3 protein. The sample lists around 300,000 distinct CDR3 sequences; 5.5% to 8% were seen once. Time point meaning: patch test 1, 2 weeks after DPC sensitization. Specified treatment: therapeutic diphenylcyclopropenone sensitization with weekly scalp DPC. The starting material was whole blood, obtained in connection with sensitization to the hapten diphenylcyclopropenone (DPC). These receptors came from a woman aged 18-30 years with alopecia areata. Some clones in this sample may be carry-over from other donors' samples.

This clonotype was picked up a small number of times. V usage is TRBV6-2 or TRBV6-3 and J usage is TRBJ1-6; 7 bases map to TRBD1. J was trimmed by 5 bases and V by 5 bases; bases with no gene match: 6. Looked up from germline, CDR1 is MNHEY and CDR2 is SVGEGT. The CDR3 has 15 amino acids. The CDR3 DNA reads as TGTGCCAGCAGTCCGGGACAGACAGATAATTCACCCCTCCACTTT. It translates to CASSPGQTDNSPLHF.

The chain recombines TRBV20-1 with TRBJ1-2, with D perhaps TRBD1 (5 bases). This CDR3 contains 13 residues. CDR1 and CDR2 from the germline V gene are DFQATT and SNEGSKA (reference sequence). The V end lost 0 bases, the J end lost 4 bases, and 9 bases lay between the germline ends. CDR3 amino acids: CSARDQGTYGYTF. CDR3 in DNA: TGCAGTGCTAGAGACCAGGGTACCTATGGCTACACCTTC.

In its sample, this clonotype was seen a few times. The chain has TRBV28 and TRBJ2-7, with no clear D. The V end was cut by 8 bases, the J end by 7 bases, with 15 bases between. Germline CDR1 is MDHEN and CDR2 is SYDVKM. The length of the CDR3 is 12 residues. In DNA, the CDR3 is TGTGCCAGCTCCACCGGCAGTTTGGAGCAGTACTTC. Translation gives CASSTGSLEQYF. Combining the CDR3 with reference TRBV28 and TRBJ2-7 gives the whole variable domain DVKVTQSSRYLVKRTGEKVFLECVQDMDHENMFWYRQDPGLGLRLIYFSYDVKMKEKGDIPEGYSVSREKKERFSLILESASTNQTSMYLCASSTGSLEQYFGPGTRLTVT.

This clonotype was seen repeatedly, ten times or more. For the CDR3, the DNA is TGTGCCAGCAGCCAAACAGGGAGCTACGAGCAGTACTTC. Protein product: CASSQTGSYEQYF. V is TRBV27 and J is TRBJ2-7; a weak D match, TRBD1 (6 bases). The V and J ends lost 6 bases and 3 bases respectively, with 12 bases between them. This CDR3 is built from 13 residues. From germline, CDR1 is MNHEY and CDR2 SMNVEV (reference sequence).

This clonotype has ten or more counts. The rearrangement links TRBV7-2 to TRBJ1-6; no clear D gene. This CDR3 is built from 14 residues. Trimming removed 6 bases at V and 11 bases at J, with 17 bases between. Germline loops: CDR1 SGHTA, CDR2 FQGNSA. This chain's CDR3 is CASSPRNNQPPLHF. CDR3 nucleotides: TGTGCCAGCAGTCCAAGGAATAACCAGCCACCCCTCCACTTT.

This clonotype was seen repeatedly, ten times or more. The chain joins TRBV6-1 to TRBJ2-5; D gene ambiguous. From germline, CDR1 is MNHNS and CDR2 SASEGT. Deletions cut 1 base from V and 3 bases from J, with 6 bases between. The CDR3 totals 13 residues. DNA for the CDR3: TGTGCCAGCAGTGAAGTCGTCGAAGAGACCCAGTACTTC. Translating it yields CASSEVVEETQYF.

This clonotype came up many times. The chain recombines TRBV9 with TRBJ2-3; TRBD1 matches 9 bases. J lost 3 bases, V lost 1 base, and 6 bases had no gene match. This CDR3 contains 16 residues. CDR1 SGDLS and CDR2 YYNGEE come from the germline V gene. The CDR3 reads CASSVQPGQGTDTQYF. DNA of the CDR3: TGTGCCAGCAGCGTACAGCCGGGACAGGGAACAGATACGCAGTATTTT.

This clonotype came up a few times. V gene TRBV9 combines with J gene TRBJ2-3; D remains unclear. From germline, CDR1 is SGDLS and CDR2 YYNGEE. The CDR3 is 13 amino acids. Deletions cut 0 bases from V and 5 bases from J, with 7 bases between. For the CDR3, the DNA is TGTGCCAGCAGCGTAGGGGCCGGAGATACGCAGTATTTT. Translation: CASSVGAGDTQYF.

This clonotype was seen ten or more times. The rearrangement uses TRBV15 and TRBJ1-5, with D tentatively TRBD1 (5 bases). CDR3 size: 16 residues. The V gene lost 0 bases and the J gene lost 3 bases, with 12 bases spanning the gap. Germline CDR1 LNHNV, CDR2 YYDKDF (reference sequence). For the CDR3, the DNA is TGTGCCACCAGCAGAGAGTCGGGACGGAACAATCAGCCCCAGCATTTT. Protein product: CATSRESGRNNQPQHF.

This clonotype occurred many times. This chain joins TRBV6-5 and TRBJ1-3; TRBD1 is a possible D gene (5 bases). The germline V and J ends were trimmed by 0 bases and 0 bases, with 12 bases remaining between them. The length of the CDR3 is 17 residues. From germline, CDR1 is MNHEY and CDR2 SVGAGI. The CDR3 coding sequence is TGTGCCAGCAGTTACTCTGGCAGGGCGATCTCTGGAAACACCATATATTTT. This translates into CASSYSGRAISGNTIYF.

This clonotype has just a few counts. The rearrangement joins TRBV29-1 to TRBJ1-2, with 10 bases lining up with TRBD1. CDR1 is SQVTM and CDR2 is ANQGSEA in the germline V gene. This CDR3 is built from 12 residues. V was pared by 6 bases and J by 8 bases, with 6 bases of the junction left unmatched. This CDR3 is CSVGTGVGGYTF. The CDR3 DNA sequence: TGCAGCGTGGGGACAGGGGTAGGCGGCTACACCTTC.

This clonotype was seen a few times. The rearrangement uses TRBV6-6 and TRBJ2-4; D call uncertain. CDR1 and CDR2 (germline): MNHNY, SVGAGI (reference sequence). V gave up 0 bases and J gave up 3 bases, with 9 bases separating them. The CDR3 contains 15 residues. The CDR3 here is CASSYSAFSKNIQYF. The CDR3 nucleotides are TGTGCCAGCAGTTACTCGGCCTTTAGCAAAAACATTCAGTACTTC.

The chain combines TRBV10-3 with TRBJ2-6, with 8 positions matching TRBD1. The CDR3 covers 20 residues. Germline V lookup: CDR1 ENHRY, CDR2 SYGVKD. V lost 3 bases and J lost 0; bases outside the gene matches: 13. The CDR3, as DNA: TGTGCCATCAGTGATAGGTTCACCGGGACAGGTCACTCTGGGGCCAACGTCCTGACTTTC. Amino acid sequence: CAISDRFTGTGHSGANVLTF.

This clonotype was picked up a small number of times. V is TRBV10-3 and J is TRBJ2-2; 10 bases align to TRBD1. Germline V gives CDR1 ENHRY, CDR2 SYGVKD. The CDR3 sequence is 18 residues long. V lost 5 bases, J lost 1 base, and 10 bases stayed unmatched. The CDR3 DNA reads as TGTGCCATCAGTCCGGGACAGGGGAAAAGAATGAACACCGGGGAGCTGTTTTTT. This gives the protein CAISPGQGKRMNTGELFF.

This clonotype was counted many times. This chain uses TRBV12-3 or TRBV12-4 with TRBJ2-7; possibly TRBD1 or TRBD2 for D (5 bases each). This CDR3 region has 14 residues. V shed 1 base and J shed 6 bases, with 13 bases lying between them. CDR3 nucleotides: TGTGCCAGCAGTTTAGGAGGGGCCCGGAGCGAGCAGTACTTC. It translates to CASSLGGARSEQYF.

This rearrangement joins TRBV6-2 or TRBV6-3 to TRBJ2-3, with 14 bases fitting TRBD2. V lost 2 bases and J lost 5; bases outside the gene matches: 0. CDR3 length: 15 amino acids. CDR1 is MNHEY and CDR2 is SVGEGT in the germline V gene. Here the CDR3 reads CASSYGLAGGDTQYF. Written as DNA, the CDR3 is TGTGCCAGCAGTTACGGACTAGCGGGGGGAGATACGCAGTATTTT.

The sample holds a few counts of this clonotype. The chain is built from TRBV9 and TRBJ1-4; 9 bases agree with TRBD1. The CDR3 spans 15 residues. With V trimmed by 3 bases and J by 5 bases, 5 bases remained unmatched. Germline loops: CDR1 SGDLS, CDR2 YYNGEE. The CDR3 bases are TGTGCCAGCAGCGAACGACAGGGGGGAAATGAAAAACTGTTTTTT. As protein: CASSERQGGNEKLFF.

This clonotype has at least ten counts. The chain has TRBV29-1 and TRBJ1-4, with no clear D. CDR3 length: 13 amino acids. Germline assignment: CDR1 SQVTM and CDR2 ANQGSEA. Trimming shortened V by 1 base and J by 3 bases, and 6 bases separated the two germline ends. The CDR3, as DNA: TGCAGCGTTGAAGGAGGTCCTAATGAAAAACTGTTTTTT. It is translated as CSVEGGPNEKLFF. Variable domain in full (rest from reference TRBV29-1 and TRBJ1-4): SAVISQKPSRDICQRGTSLTIQCQVDSQVTMMFWYRQQPGQSLTLIATANQGSEATYESGFVIDKFPISRPNLTFSTLTVSNMSPEDSSIYLCSVEGGPNEKLFFGSGTQLSVL.

This clonotype has just a few counts. The CDR3 region is CASRHRRAKNIQYF. The DNA of the CDR3 is TGTGCCAGCAGACACAGGAGGGCCAAAAACATTCAGTACTTC. This rearrangement joins TRBV6-2 or TRBV6-3 to TRBJ2-4; D may be TRBD1 or TRBD2 (5 bases each). The germline V and J ends were trimmed by 6 bases and 1 base, with 10 bases remaining between them. Germline V lookup: CDR1 MNHEY, CDR2 SVGEGT. This CDR3 has 14 residues.

In this sample, this clonotype turned up a few times. V is TRBV7-2 and J is TRBJ1-3, with 8 positions matching TRBD1. In germline, CDR1 is SGHTA, CDR2 FQGNSA. Trimming removed 4 bases from V and 0 bases from J; junction bases left unmatched: 14. The CDR3 sequence is 19 residues long. In DNA, the CDR3 is TGTGCCAGCAGCTCACCTGGACAGGGCTTACTCGACTCTGGAAACACCATATATTTT. This encodes CASSSPGQGLLDSGNTIYF.

The table lists this clonotype with many counts. The CDR3 bases are TGTGCCAGCAGACACCACAGTGGTAGGGGTCTGAGCTCTGGAAACACCATATATTTT. This gives the protein CASRHHSGRGLSSGNTIYF. V gene TRBV12-3 or TRBV12-4 combines with J gene TRBJ1-3, with D possibly TRBD1 on 5 matching bases. The CDR3 is 19 residues long. V dropped 6 bases and J dropped 0 bases, with 24 bases sitting between them.

This clonotype was seen a handful of times. The chain has TRBV3-1 and TRBJ2-7; no definite D call. The CDR3 extends over 14 amino acids. CDR1 and CDR2 (germline): LGHDT, YNNKEL (reference sequence). Trimming shortened V by 3 bases and J by 3 bases, and 12 bases separated the two germline ends. CDR3 DNA sequence: TGTGCCAGCAGCCAGCCAGACGGCCGCTACGAGCAGTACTTC. This encodes CASSQPDGRYEQYF.

This clonotype was observed a few times. This chain joins TRBV2 and TRBJ1-2, with 10 bases fitting TRBD1. V shed 1 base, J shed 2 bases, and the junction held 1 base outside the gene matches. The CDR3 sequence is 15 residues long. Germline-derived CDR1 and CDR2 are SNHLY and FYNNEI. In DNA form, the CDR3 reads TGTGCCAGCAGTGAAGGGACAGGGGGGAACTATGGCTACACCTTC. This sequence encodes CASSEGTGGNYGYTF.

The CDR3 here is CSARVPGQTGGELFF. CDR3 nucleotide sequence: TGCAGTGCTAGAGTGCCGGGACAGACTGGCGGGGAGCTGTTTTTT. The chain carries TRBV20-1 and TRBJ2-2; TRBD1 agrees at 7 bases. CDR1 DFQATT and CDR2 SNEGSKA come from the germline V gene (reference sequence). Trimming at V came to 1 base and at J to 7 bases, leaving 9 bases not matched to a gene. The length of the CDR3 is 15 residues.